These T cell receptor beta chains were read from a single sample in a study of blood T cell repertoires in COVID-19. Libraries were prepared by immunoSEQ multiplex PCR; TCRdb keeps only in-frame clonotypes and omits some of them. The sample yields 220,000 or so clones, roughly 75% seen once. Sequencing used peripheral blood. These receptors were taken from a woman in her 70s with acute or convalescent COVID-19. The CDR3 runs from the conserved cysteine through the conserved F or W.

CDR3: CASRSDSAGNTIYF; V: TRBV28; J: TRBJ1-3
CDR3: CASSLAPSGFYGYTF; V: TRBV28; J: TRBJ1-2
CDR3: CASSPRLIPGEQFF; V: TRBV6-5; J: TRBJ2-1
CDR3: CASSPPDGNEQFF; V: TRBV28; J: TRBJ2-1
CDR3: CASSFQGGGYGYTF; V: TRBV28; J: TRBJ1-2
CDR3: CASSMGQEYLSGANVLTF; V: TRBV19; J: TRBJ2-6
CDR3: CASSVGQGNTIYF; V: TRBV9; J: TRBJ1-3
CDR3: CAISSTGGYEQYF; V: TRBV10-3; J: TRBJ2-7
CDR3: CASSLFREGRYEQFF; V: TRBV5-1; J: TRBJ2-1
CDR3: CASSTREGYGYTF; V: TRBV6-5; J: TRBJ1-2
CDR3: CASSGTGFEQYF; V: TRBV19; J: TRBJ2-7
CDR3: CASSYGDRVEAFF; V: TRBV6-6; J: TRBJ1-1
CDR3: CASSSGLAVDYEQYF; V: TRBV7-2; J: TRBJ2-7
CDR3: CASRQSGGNTDTQYF; V: TRBV5-1; J: TRBJ2-3
CDR3: CAWRRAGDSNQPQHF; V: TRBV30; J: TRBJ1-5
CDR3: CASSQEGRAAFF; V: TRBV3-1/TRBV3-2; J: TRBJ1-1
CDR3: CASSLSLAGDNEQFF; V: TRBV27; J: TRBJ2-1
CDR3: CASKTVAGGNTIYF; V: TRBV27; J: TRBJ1-3
CDR3: CASGTRTSWTEAFF; V: TRBV7-8; J: TRBJ1-1
CDR3: CASSPGLAGVGTQYF; V: TRBV11-2; J: TRBJ2-3
CDR3: CASSPGLGETQYF; V: TRBV18; J: TRBJ2-5
CDR3: CASSLVSSGRTGELFF; V: TRBV5-6; J: TRBJ2-2
CDR3: CASSSPRGRIQPQHF; V: TRBV7-7; J: TRBJ1-5
CDR3: CASSSTSGGLREQYF; V: TRBV27; J: TRBJ2-7
CDR3: CSVETGGTDTQYF; V: TRBV29-1; J: TRBJ2-3
CDR3: CASSDLGTPNGATNEKLFF; V: TRBV21-1; J: TRBJ1-4